These 8 T cell receptor beta chains originate from one sample sequenced in a study of response to subunit inactivated influenza vaccine. TCRdb analysed the RT-PCR reads with MiXCR anew, one entry per CDR3 protein. The table has some 550,000 distinct CDR3 sequences, approximately 22% seen once; the top ten hold roughly 2.8%. Separately, the same data were catalogued under a study of T cells expressing NK-cell markers. From that report: Production of TCR beta cDNA relied on 5'RACE template switching with UMIs.

Here the sequenced sample was CD4+ T cells sorted from PBMCs, taken less than 13 days after vaccination. These receptors all come from a man aged 45-60 years who received an inactivated influenza vaccine.

As regards this clonotype: Compared with germline, one end of the junction differs, possibly owing to a read error. The chain employs TRBV7-2 and TRBJ1-5; D not certain. CDR3 length: 15 amino acids. Germline V gene lookup returns CDR1 SGHTA and CDR2 FQGNSA. The CDR3: CASSLTAHSSQPQHF. The CDR3, as DNA: TGTGCCAGCAGCTTAACAGCTCATAGCAGTCAGCCCCAGCATTTT.

This clonotype was seen only a few times. The chain has TRBV3-1 and TRBJ1-6, with a tentative D call TRBD1 (5 bases). CDR1 is LGHDT, CDR2 YNNKEL, per germline (reference sequence). Trimming left V 1 base short and J 4 bases short, with 11 bases between. The CDR3 runs to 16 residues. For the CDR3, the DNA is TGTGCCAGCAGCCAAGCCCGGACAAATTATAATTCACCCCTCCACTTT. The encoded protein is CASSQARTNYNSPLHF.

This chain joins TRBV4-2 and TRBJ2-1; 7 bases fit TRBD2. V lost 0 bases to trimming and J lost 0 bases; unmatched junction nucleotides: 8. The CDR3 is 18 residues long. Germline CDR1 is LGHNA and CDR2 is YNFKEQ. The CDR3 loop reads CASSQDRLAANSYNEQFF. In DNA form, the CDR3 reads TGTGCCAGCAGCCAAGATAGACTAGCTGCCAACTCCTACAATGAGCAGTTCTTC.

This clonotype was seen a few times. This chain connects TRBV6-5 to TRBJ1-2, with TRBD1 identical over 9 bases. Germline loops: CDR1 MNHEY, CDR2 SVGAGI. This CDR3 contains 12 residues. V gave up 7 bases and J gave up 8 bases; unmatched junction bases: 5. The CDR3 spells CASTTGGGGYTF. The DNA for the CDR3 is TGTGCCAGCACTACAGGGGGCGGCGGCTACACCTTC.

V gene TRBV24-1 combines with J gene TRBJ2-3; 9 positions agree with TRBD1. Trimming removed 6 bases from V and 3 bases from J; junction bases left unmatched: 6. CDR3 length equals 15 residues. Germline assignment: CDR1 KGHDR and CDR2 SFDVKD. The CDR3 loop is CATSLDRGYTDTQYF. In nucleotides, the CDR3 is TGTGCCACCAGTCTGGACAGGGGCTATACAGATACGCAGTATTTT.

This sequence joins TRBV20-1 and TRBJ2-7, with no clear D. The germline V gene encodes CDR1 DFQATT and CDR2 SNEGSKA (reference sequence). V was cut by 6 bases and J by 4 bases, with 7 bases left in between. The CDR3 is 10 amino acids. CDR3 amino acids: CSAGQYEQYF. The CDR3 coding sequence is TGCAGTGCCGGTCAATACGAGCAGTACTTC.

V gene TRBV25-1 combines with J gene TRBJ1-2; 9 bases line up with TRBD1. Germline CDR1 is MGHDK and CDR2 is SYGVNS. Trimming cost V 6 bases and J 4 bases; bases outside gene matches: 6. The CDR3 has 14 residues. CDR3 residues: CASRGTGLGYGYTF. CDR3 DNA: TGTGCCAGCAGGGGGACAGGGTTGGGCTATGGCTACACCTTC.

This clonotype came up many times. This chain joins TRBV2 and TRBJ1-6; 9 bases line up with TRBD1. The germline V gene has CDR1 SNHLY and CDR2 FYNNEI. V dropped 8 bases and J dropped 4; count of bases not matched to a gene: 3. The CDR3 is made up of 14 amino acids. CDR3 residues: CASSGTGYNSPLHF. The CDR3 coding sequence is TGTGCCAGCTCCGGGACAGGGTATAATTCACCCCTCCACTTT.